These 7 T cell receptor beta chains were sequenced from one sample in a study of cytomegalovirus exposure and HLA in healthy donors. Use of 60 Vbeta and 13 Jbeta primers characterized the PCR. Sequencing was performed with immunoSEQ multiplex PCR; in TCRdb, only in-frame clones are kept and a portion is missing. The sample shows about 150,000 clones, 75% of them seen only once. Sequencing was carried out using PBMCs. Receptors originate from a man aged 25 to 40 in good health and CMV-seronegative.

This chain uses TRBV28 with TRBJ2-2; 8 nucleotides match TRBD1. Germline V gene sequence: CDR1 MDHEN, CDR2 SYDVKM. After removal of 2 bases from V and 5 bases from J, the junction contained 10 bases not matched to a gene. The CDR3 covers 17 residues. The DNA for the CDR3 is TGTGCCAGCAGTTTACCTCGGACAGGGATGAGAACCGGGGAGCTGTTTTTT. It specifies CASSLPRTGMRTGELFF.

The genes are TRBV9 and TRBJ2-3, with D perhaps matching TRBD2 (7 bases). V shed 0 bases and J shed 1 base, with 9 bases lying between them. The CDR3 has 15 residues. The germline CDR1 and CDR2 sequences are SGDLS and YYNGEE. This chain's CDR3 is CASSVEGGRTDTQYF. CDR3 DNA: TGTGCCAGCAGCGTAGAGGGGGGGCGCACAGATACGCAGTATTTT.

The chain uses TRBV2 and TRBJ1-5; D gene ambiguous. Germline CDR1 and CDR2: SNHLY and FYNNEI. This CDR3 comprises 13 residues. Trimming left V 4 bases short and J 9 bases short, with 13 bases between. The CDR3 spells CASSGLPNWPQHF. The DNA for the CDR3 is TGTGCCAGCAGTGGCCTCCCCAACTGGCCCCAGCATTTT.

The chain couples TRBV19 to TRBJ2-5; 7 bases match TRBD1. Per the germline V gene, CDR1 is LNHDA and CDR2 is SQIVND (reference sequence). The ends lost 5 bases at V and 4 bases at J; junction bases unmatched: 4. The CDR3 loop spans 13 amino acids. CDR3 sequence: CASSPTGAETQYF. The CDR3 DNA follows: TGTGCCAGTAGTCCTACAGGGGCAGAGACCCAGTACTTC. The full variable domain, with the rest looked up from reference TRBV19 and TRBJ2-5, is DGGITQSPKYLFRKEGQNVTLSCEQNLNHDAMYWYRQDPGQGLRLIYYSQIVNDFQKGDIAEGYSVSREKKESFPLTVTSAQKNPTAFYLCASSPTGAETQYFGPGTRLLVL.

CDR3 residues: CASSLGVNTEAFF. The CDR3 coding sequence is TGTGCCAGCAGCTTGGGCGTGAACACTGAAGCTTTCTTT. V and J are TRBV5-6 and TRBJ1-1; D is ambiguous. The CDR3 spans 13 residues. Per germline, CDR1 SGHDT and CDR2 YYEEEE. V was cut by 0 bases and J by 0 bases, with 3 bases left in between.

This chain joins TRBV6-1 and TRBJ1-2; TRBD1 agrees at 7 bases. Trimming cost V 7 bases and J 11 bases; bases outside gene matches: 7. The CDR3 runs to 11 residues. Germline CDR1 reads MNHNS; CDR2 reads SASEGT. CDR3 protein: CASTQGTEYTF. As DNA, the CDR3 is TGTGCCAGCACCCAAGGGACAGAGTACACCTTC.

This clone has just a few counts. The chain has TRBV19 and TRBJ1-1, with 7 bases fitting TRBD1. The V gene's germline CDR1 is LNHDA and CDR2 SQIVND (reference sequence). The V and J ends lost 6 bases and 4 bases, in that order; junction bases with no gene match: 8. This CDR3 comprises 14 residues. The CDR3 region is CASRTGTYGTEAFF. Written as DNA, the CDR3 is TGTGCCAGTAGGACAGGGACTTACGGCACTGAAGCTTTCTTT. The complete variable domain, with remaining parts taken from reference TRBV19 and TRBJ1-1, reads DGGITQSPKYLFRKEGQNVTLSCEQNLNHDAMYWYRQDPGQGLRLIYYSQIVNDFQKGDIAEGYSVSREKKESFPLTVTSAQKNPTAFYLCASRTGTYGTEAFFGQGTRLTVV.